This T cell receptor (beta chain) appears in the sequencing data of a study of blood T cell repertoires in COVID-19. Germline-derived CDR1 and CDR2 are SGHDT and YYEEEE. V lost 2 bases to trimming and J lost 7 bases, with 8 bases between them. The CDR3 totals 12 residues. In Cohort 3, a recovered donor had either two negative PCRs, clearance, or symptom resolution. Sequenced by immunoSEQ multiplex PCR; TCRdb stores in-frame clones only, minus some. The sample lists about 500,000 clones, roughly 87% seen once, with 0.7% in the top ten. This rearrangement joins TRBV5-6 to TRBJ2-3; no definite D call. This clonotype originated in a woman aged 18-29 years who had recovered from COVID-19. Sequencing input: PBMCs or T cells enriched from blood (not recorded which). The DNA of the CDR3 is TGTGCCAGCAGCTTTAGACTCTATACGCAGTATTTT. Translation: CASSFRLYTQYF. The full variable domain, completed using reference TRBV5-6 and TRBJ2-3, is DAGVTQSPTHLIKTRGQQVTLRCSPKSGHDTVSWYQQALGQGPQFIFQYYEEEERQRGNFPDRFSGHQFPNYSSELNVNALLLGDSALYLCASSFRLYTQYFGPGTRLTVL.